The 21 T cell receptor beta chains presented below share a single source sample, sequenced in a study of blood T cell repertoires in COVID-19. Sequencing used immunoSEQ multiplex PCR; TCRdb keeps in-frame clones, though not all of them. This sample yields tens of thousands of clones, of which approximately 86% are seen a single time; 15% to 20% belongs to the top ten. What was sequenced was peripheral blood. The source is a man aged 35-49 years with COVID-19, enrolled during active disease.

The CDR3 nucleotides are TGTGCCAGCAGCTTGGGTGGGACAGGGGGCCTTGGGCAGTTCTTC. Translated: CASSLGGTGGLGQFF. The genes are TRBV5-4 and TRBJ2-1, with 12 bases matching TRBD1. The CDR3 spans 15 residues. The junction had 7 bases not matched to a gene; V was cut back by 0 bases and J by 12 bases. Germline assignment: CDR1 SGHNT and CDR2 YYREEE (reference sequence).

This chain joins TRBV6-1 and TRBJ2-5; unclear D gene. Germline V gene data show CDR1 as MNHNS and CDR2 as SASEGT. Deletions cut 2 bases from V and 5 bases from J, with 15 bases between. The CDR3 covers 15 residues. As DNA, the CDR3 is TGTGCCAGCAGTGAACCCGTCCTCAAGGAGGAGACCCAGTACTTC. Its protein product is CASSEPVLKEETQYF.

This clone was seen a handful of times. V and J are TRBV19 and TRBJ1-2, with a weak D call TRBD1 (5 bases). The V gene lost 1 base and the J gene lost 6 bases, with 12 bases spanning the gap. Looked up from germline, CDR1 is LNHDA and CDR2 is SQIVND (reference sequence). The CDR3 contains 14 residues. The CDR3 reads CASSIGMTVDGYTF. CDR3 DNA: TGTGCCAGTAGTATAGGTATGACAGTAGATGGCTACACCTTC.

This chain joins TRBV29-1 and TRBJ2-1; D might be TRBD2 (5 bases). This CDR3 has 12 amino acids. Looked up from germline, CDR1 is SQVTM and CDR2 is ANQGSEA. Trimming removed 3 bases at V and 10 bases at J, with 13 bases between. This CDR3 reads CSVDRETGEQFF. CDR3 nucleotide sequence: TGCAGCGTTGATAGGGAAACGGGGGAGCAGTTCTTC.

The chain has TRBV28 and TRBJ1-2, with TRBD1 identical over 8 bases. Unmatched junction bases numbered 10, after V lost 11 bases and J lost 8 bases. Germline V gene lookup returns CDR1 MDHEN and CDR2 SYDVKM. The CDR3 totals 12 residues. CDR3: CAAREQGVGYTF. CDR3 sequence (DNA): TGTGCCGCCAGGGAACAGGGGGTCGGCTACACCTTC.

In regard to this clone: Other DNA sequences in the same sample also yield this CDR3. This chain links TRBV5-1 with TRBJ2-3, with 10 bases lining up with TRBD2. V trimming: 2 bases; J trimming: 6 bases; junction bases outside the gene matches: 3. There are 14 residues in the CDR3. The germline CDR1 and CDR2 sequences are SGHRS and YFSETQ. The CDR3 protein is CASSFSGGADTQYF. The CDR3 nucleotides are TGCGCCAGCAGCTTCAGCGGGGGGGCTGATACGCAGTATTTT.

This clone was seen a few times. V usage is TRBV12-3 or TRBV12-4 and J usage is TRBJ1-1; perhaps TRBD1 as D (5 bases). The CDR3 is 13 residues long. Between the trimmed V and J ends, which lost 5 bases and 3 bases, there was a span of 10 bases. The CDR3 DNA reads TGTGCCAGCAGTCTACAGGTGGACACTGAAGCTTTCTTT. Protein sequence: CASSLQVDTEAFF.

This clone was detected once. This chain connects TRBV5-6 to TRBJ1-2; 8 bases agree with TRBD1. V shed 3 bases, J shed 0 bases, and the junction held 1 base outside the gene matches. Germline V gene lookup returns CDR1 SGHDT and CDR2 YYEEEE. CDR3 size: 14 residues. The CDR3 loop is CASSSGQANYGYTF. The CDR3 DNA follows: TGTGCCAGCAGCTCGGGACAGGCTAACTATGGCTACACCTTC.

CDR3 protein: CASSGQGYEQYF. The CDR3, as DNA: TGTGCCAGCTCGGGACAGGGCTACGAGCAGTACTTC. This chain joins TRBV2 and TRBJ2-7; 9 bases are a match to TRBD1. Germline V lookup: CDR1 SNHLY, CDR2 FYNNEI. The ends lost 8 bases at V and 3 bases at J; junction bases unmatched: 2. The CDR3 sequence is 12 residues long.

The chain is built from TRBV7-9 and TRBJ1-2; D is perhaps TRBD1 (6 bases). Between the trimmed V and J ends, which lost 9 bases and 4 bases, there was a span of 12 bases. The CDR3 contains 12 residues. CDR1 SEHNR and CDR2 FQNEAQ come from the germline V gene (reference sequence). CDR3 in DNA: TGTGCCAGTAGGGGGGGTACCTATGGCTACACCTTC. Its translation: CASRGGTYGYTF.

The J gene is TRBJ2-7, the V gene TRBV29-1, with D possibly TRBD1 on 6 matching bases. CDR3 size: 13 residues. The germline gives CDR1 SQVTM, CDR2 ANQGSEA. Deletions cut 3 bases from V and 0 bases from J, with 9 bases between. The CDR3 is CSVDTGTSYEQYF. Written as DNA, the CDR3 is TGCAGCGTTGATACAGGGACCTCCTACGAGCAGTACTTC.

The chain combines TRBV19 with TRBJ2-7, with a weak D call TRBD1 (8 bases). The CDR3 length is 17 residues. V gave up 4 bases and J gave up 0 bases, with 19 bases separating them. Per the germline V gene, CDR1 is LNHDA and CDR2 is SQIVND (reference sequence). CDR3 loop: CASSTPEAGTGSYEQYF. CDR3 nucleotides: TGTGCCAGTAGTACGCCTGAAGCGGGGACAGGCTCCTACGAGCAGTACTTC.

V usage is TRBV12-3 or TRBV12-4 and J usage is TRBJ2-3; 9 bases line up with TRBD1. This CDR3 is built from 13 residues. V trimming: 10 bases; J trimming: 2 bases; junction bases outside the gene matches: 4. The CDR3 region is CATGTGITDTQYF. DNA for the CDR3: TGTGCCACCGGGACAGGGATCACAGATACGCAGTATTTT.

This chain uses TRBV7-8 with TRBJ2-5; TRBD1 agrees at 11 bases. J lost 2 bases, V lost 0 bases, and 8 bases had no gene match. Germline CDR1 and CDR2: SGHVS and FQNEAQ. The CDR3 has 18 amino acids. The CDR3: CASSLAGQGGPIQETQYF. CDR3 coding DNA: TGTGCCAGCAGCTTAGCGGGACAGGGGGGCCCTATACAAGAGACCCAGTACTTC.

This sequence joins TRBV30 and TRBJ2-1, with TRBD1 identical over 8 bases. V trimming: 4 bases; J trimming: 7 bases; junction bases outside the gene matches: 9. CDR3 length: 14 residues. The germline V gene has CDR1 GTSNPN and CDR2 SVGIG (reference sequence). CDR3 sequence reads: CAWTQGALGNEQFF. The CDR3 coding sequence is TGTGCCTGGACCCAGGGGGCTTTGGGGAATGAGCAGTTCTTC.

This sequence joins TRBV5-1 and TRBJ1-6; D unresolved. Germline V gene lookup returns CDR1 SGHRS and CDR2 YFSETQ. V was shortened by 5 bases and J by 8 bases, with 11 bases between the two germline ends. The CDR3 covers 13 residues. DNA of the CDR3: TGCGCCAGCAGGACTGTGGAGGATTCACCCCTCCACTTT. Translating gives CASRTVEDSPLHF.

This CDR3 reads CASSQGSNTENEKLFF. CDR3 nucleotides: TGTGCCAGCAGCCAAGGAAGTAACACAGAAAATGAAAAACTGTTTTTT. V is TRBV3-1 (or the pseudogene TRBV3-2) and J is TRBJ1-4; the D is unclear. CDR1 and CDR2 (germline): LGHDT, YNNKEL (reference sequence). The CDR3 consists of 16 residues. V lost 1 base and J 5 bases, leaving 14 bases between the germline ends.

This chain links TRBV6-5 with TRBJ1-4; 9 bases are a match to TRBD1. Looked up from germline, CDR1 is MNHEY and CDR2 is SVGAGI. This CDR3 has 14 amino acids. The V segment lost 2 bases and the J segment 5 bases; nucleotides outside the gene matches: 0. This CDR3 is CASSYGTGNEKLFF. The CDR3 nucleotides are TGTGCCAGCAGTTACGGGACAGGGAATGAAAAACTGTTTTTT.

The chain carries TRBV27 and TRBJ2-7, with 8 bases identical to TRBD1. The CDR3 totals 15 residues. From germline, CDR1 is MNHEY and CDR2 SMNVEV (reference sequence). V shed 4 bases, J shed 3 bases, and the junction held 8 bases outside the gene matches. The CDR3 DNA reads as TGTGCCAGCAGTTACCTGGGGACAGGAGGCTACGAGCAGTACTTC. Translated: CASSYLGTGGYEQYF.

The sample holds a few counts of this clone. V is TRBV10-1 and J is TRBJ2-7; a weak D match, TRBD2 (6 bases). Germline lookup yields CDR1 WNHNN and CDR2 SYGVQD (reference sequence). The CDR3 contains 15 residues. V lost 2 bases and J lost 2, with 13 bases in between. The CDR3 reads CASSEDHPGAYEQYF. CDR3 DNA sequence: TGCGCCAGCAGTGAGGATCACCCGGGGGCCTACGAGCAGTACTTC.

J is TRBJ1-1 and V is TRBV6-1; D ambiguous. The CDR3 consists of 14 residues. Germline V lookup: CDR1 MNHNS, CDR2 SASEGT. The ends were cut back, 1 base at V and 1 base at J, with 7 bases in the middle. For the CDR3, the DNA is TGTGCCAGCAGTGAAGTGGCAGGGAACACTGAAGCTTTCTTT. The encoded protein is CASSEVAGNTEAFF.